A single sample gave rise to the 17 T cell receptor beta chains below, sequenced in a study of shared clonotypes between healthy human individuals. Using immunoSEQ multiplex PCR, the repertoire was profiled, and TCRdb retains in-frame clones only, with some absent. The sample holds about 1.1 million clones, about 72% seen once. The sequenced material came from memory CD4+ T cells from PBMCs. Documented subset: CD45RA-negative fraction. The receptor source for this set is a man aged 18 to 29 in good health. Some clones in this sample may be carry-over from other donors' samples.

The chain joins TRBV9 to TRBJ2-7, with D possibly matching TRBD2 (6 bases). V was shortened by 0 bases and J by 4 bases, with 14 bases between the two germline ends. The CDR3 has 15 residues. CDR1 and CDR2 (germline): SGDLS, YYNGEE. CDR3 residues: CASSVGGTPSYEQYF. CDR3 DNA: TGTGCCAGCAGCGTAGGAGGGACTCCCTCATACGAGCAGTACTTC. Filled out from reference TRBV9 and TRBJ2-7, the complete variable domain reads DSGVTQTPKHLITATGQRVTLRCSPRSGDLSVYWYQQSLDQGLQFLIQYYNGEERAKGNILERFSAQQFPDLHSELNLSSLELGDSALYFCASSVGGTPSYEQYFGPGTRLTVT.

This clone was observed a handful of times. This chain joins TRBV27 and TRBJ2-3; 11 positions match TRBD2. V shed 5 bases and J 3 bases; nucleotides not matched to a gene: 7. The CDR3 sequence is 16 residues long. Germline lookup yields CDR1 MNHEY and CDR2 SMNVEV (reference sequence). The CDR3 loop is CASSLRLAGKTDTQYF. CDR3 in DNA: TGTGCCAGCAGTCTAAGACTAGCGGGGAAAACAGATACGCAGTATTTT.

With respect to this clone: An end of the junction differs from the germline gene, which may be a read error. The chain has TRBV7-6 and TRBJ1-3; no clear D. Germline CDR1 is SGHVS and CDR2 is FNYEAQ. The CDR3 has 13 residues. The CDR3 coding sequence is TGTGCCAGCAGCTTAGGTGCTGGAAACACTATATATTTT. Its translation: CASSLGAGNTIYF.

The chain joins TRBV5-6 to TRBJ2-5; perhaps TRBD1 as D (5 bases). The germline V gene has CDR1 SGHDT and CDR2 YYEEEE. This CDR3 is built from 14 residues. The V end lost 3 bases, the J end lost 0 bases, and 9 bases lay between the germline ends. CDR3 region: CASSSHRYQETQYF. CDR3 in DNA: TGTGCCAGCAGCTCCCACAGGTACCAAGAGACCCAGTACTTC. The full variable domain, with the rest looked up from reference TRBV5-6 and TRBJ2-5, is DAGVTQSPTHLIKTRGQQVTLRCSPKSGHDTVSWYQQALGQGPQFIFQYYEEEERQRGNFPDRFSGHQFPNYSSELNVNALLLGDSALYLCASSSHRYQETQYFGPGTRLLVL.

V gene TRBV11-1 combines with J gene TRBJ2-7; 10 bases match TRBD2. CDR3 length equals 15 residues. The V gene's germline CDR1 is SGHAT and CDR2 FQDESV (reference sequence). V lost 1 base and J lost 5; bases outside the gene matches: 5. CDR3 bases: TGTGCCAGCAGCTTAGATTTAGCGGGAGGTAACGAGCAGTACTTC. This sequence encodes CASSLDLAGGNEQYF.

The gene calls are TRBV18 and TRBJ2-7; 8 positions match TRBD1. There are 12 residues in the CDR3. The ends lost 4 bases at V and 5 bases at J; junction bases unmatched: 1. Germline V lookup: CDR1 KGHSH, CDR2 LQKENI. The CDR3 DNA follows: TGTGCCAGCTCACAACAGGGGGACGAGCAGTACTTC. It translates to CASSQQGDEQYF.

V gene TRBV6-1 combines with J gene TRBJ2-7; 7 bases are a match to TRBD1. CDR3 length: 14 amino acids. Trimming removed 6 bases from V and 4 bases from J; junction bases left unmatched: 9. Germline-derived CDR1 and CDR2 are MNHNS and SASEGT. CDR3 sequence (DNA): TGTGCCAGCAGACCACAAGAACAGGGGTACGAGCAGTACTTC. It is translated as CASRPQEQGYEQYF.

This clone appeared once. The chain has TRBV5-1 and TRBJ2-7, with 9 bases matching TRBD2. The germline CDR1 and CDR2 sequences are SGHRS and YFSETQ. This CDR3 comprises 15 residues. Trimming removed 0 bases from V and 7 bases from J; junction bases left unmatched: 8. The DNA of the CDR3 is TGCGCCAGCAGCTTGGCGCCTAGCGGGGCTATAGAGCAGTACTTC. This gives the protein CASSLAPSGAIEQYF.

The gene calls are TRBV5-1 and TRBJ1-4; D call uncertain. The CDR3 has 13 residues. CDR1 and CDR2 from the germline V gene are SGHRS and YFSETQ. The V and J ends lost 4 bases and 4 bases respectively, with 8 bases between them. CDR3 sequence reads: CASSTGFNEKLFF. CDR3 bases: TGCGCCAGCAGCACCGGGTTTAATGAAAAACTGTTTTTT. The full variable domain, with the rest looked up from reference TRBV5-1 and TRBJ1-4, is KAGVTQTPRYLIKTRGQQVTLSCSPISGHRSVSWYQQTPGQGLQFLFEYFSETQRNKGNFPGRFSGRQFSNSRSEMNVSTLELGDSALYLCASSTGFNEKLFFGSGTQLSVL.

This clone was recorded once. V is TRBV11-2 and J is TRBJ2-1; TRBD2 matches at 11 bases. Trimming at V came to 0 bases and at J to 3 bases, leaving 4 bases not matched to a gene. CDR1 is SGHAT and CDR2 is FQNNGV in the germline V gene. The CDR3 consists of 17 residues. CDR3 in amino acids: CASSLDRGLAVYNEQFF. The CDR3 DNA reads TGTGCCAGCAGCTTAGACCGGGGACTAGCGGTCTACAATGAGCAGTTCTTC.

The genes are TRBV6-6 and TRBJ1-4, with 8 bases lining up with TRBD1. This CDR3 has 14 amino acids. In germline, CDR1 is MNHNY, CDR2 SVGAGI (reference sequence). Trimming took 6 bases from V and 5 from J; bases not matched to a gene: 5. The CDR3 coding sequence is TGTGCCAGCAGCCCACAGGGGGGGAATGAAAAACTGTTTTTT. It codes for CASSPQGGNEKLFF.

The gene calls are TRBV6-6 and TRBJ2-7, with TRBD1 as a possible D gene (5 bases). From germline, CDR1 is MNHNY and CDR2 SVGAGI (reference sequence). The CDR3 runs to 14 residues. V lost 7 bases, J lost 4 bases, and 17 bases lay in between. In DNA, the CDR3 is TGTGCCAGCACACTGTTAGGGGCATCTTACGAGCAGTACTTC. Protein sequence: CASTLLGASYEQYF.

V is TRBV7-8 and J is TRBJ2-1; 9 nucleotides match TRBD1. Germline V gene lookup returns CDR1 SGHVS and CDR2 FQNEAQ. The CDR3 consists of 12 residues. J gave up 8 bases and V 5 bases, and 1 base lay outside the gene matches. CDR3 bases: TGTGCCAGCAGCCGGGACAGGGATGAGCAGTTCTTC. Translated, it gives CASSRDRDEQFF.

J is TRBJ1-5 and V is TRBV2; D may be TRBD1 (5 bases). This CDR3 has 12 amino acids. V was pared by 7 bases and J by 4 bases, with 8 bases between. Germline CDR1 and CDR2: SNHLY and FYNNEI. CDR3 protein: CASTGDNQPQHF. The CDR3 region has the DNA TGTGCCAGCACGGGGGATAATCAGCCCCAGCATTTT.

The gene calls are TRBV27 and TRBJ1-5, with D possibly matching TRBD1 (6 bases). The V and J ends lost 5 bases and 8 bases respectively, with 19 bases between them. This CDR3 region has 15 residues. Germline-derived CDR1 and CDR2 are MNHEY and SMNVEV (reference sequence). The CDR3 here is CASSLFPDRQEPQHF. In DNA, the CDR3 is TGTGCCAGCAGTCTTTTCCCCGACAGGCAGGAGCCCCAGCATTTT.

Notes on this clone: This specimen includes other DNA sequences encoding the same CDR3. This chain uses TRBV11-2 with TRBJ2-3, with D perhaps TRBD2 (5 bases). This CDR3 region has 15 residues. Looked up from germline, CDR1 is SGHAT and CDR2 is FQNNGV. The germline V and J ends were trimmed by 5 bases and 0 bases, with 12 bases remaining between them. The CDR3, as DNA: TGTGCCAGCAGCCCGAGGTCGGGGAGCACAGATACGCAGTATTTT. It yields the protein CASSPRSGSTDTQYF.

This clone was counted a few times. The chain employs TRBV5-8 and TRBJ2-2; 8 bases align to TRBD1. This CDR3 region has 17 residues. J lost 6 bases, V lost 0 bases, and 10 bases had no gene match. Germline-derived CDR1 and CDR2 are SGHTS and YDEGEE. The chain's CDR3 is CASSLAGARGRAGELFF. In DNA form, the CDR3 reads TGTGCCAGCAGCTTGGCCGGAGCCAGGGGGCGCGCCGGGGAGCTGTTTTTT. Based on the CDR3 plus reference TRBV5-8 and TRBJ2-2, the full variable domain is EAGVTQSPTHLIKTRGQQATLRCSPISGHTSVYWYQQALGLGLQFLLWYDEGEERNRGNFPPRFSGRQFPNYSSELNVNALELEDSALYLCASSLAGARGRAGELFFGEGSRLTVL.